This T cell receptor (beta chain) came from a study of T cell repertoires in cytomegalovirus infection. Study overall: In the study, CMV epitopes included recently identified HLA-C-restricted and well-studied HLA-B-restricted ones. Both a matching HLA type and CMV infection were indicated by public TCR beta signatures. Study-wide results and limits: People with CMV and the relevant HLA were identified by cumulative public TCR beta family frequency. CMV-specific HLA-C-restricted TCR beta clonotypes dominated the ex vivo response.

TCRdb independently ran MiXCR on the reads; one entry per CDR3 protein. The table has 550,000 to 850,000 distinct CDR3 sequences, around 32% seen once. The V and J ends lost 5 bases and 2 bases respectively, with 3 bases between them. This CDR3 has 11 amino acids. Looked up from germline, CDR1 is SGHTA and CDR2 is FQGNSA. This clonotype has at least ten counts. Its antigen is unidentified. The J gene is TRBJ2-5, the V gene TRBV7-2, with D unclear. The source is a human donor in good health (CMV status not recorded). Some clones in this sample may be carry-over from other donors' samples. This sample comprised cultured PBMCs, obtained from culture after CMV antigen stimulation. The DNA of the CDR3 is TGTGCCAGCAGCGCACAAGAGACCCAGTACTTC. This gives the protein CASSAQETQYF.